Included here is one T cell receptor (beta chain) sequence, with context. The table came from immunoSEQ multiplex PCR; TCRdb's copy has only in-frame clones and leaves some out. The sample yields fewer than 5,500 clones, 80% to 90% seen once. The CDR3 is made up of 15 amino acids. Germline V gene lookup returns CDR1 SNHLY and CDR2 FYNNEI. Trimming removed 6 bases from V and 1 base from J; junction bases left unmatched: 6. This entry comes from a study of T cells in lung cancer brain metastases. About the research overall: Tobacco use history was present in about 85% of the 20 patients, median approximately 38 pack-years. A median approximately 46 weeks separated primary and brain metastasis sampling. About 90% of the 20 patients had no interval therapy between resections.

Guided by marked H&E slides, tumor areas were macrodissected from five unstained, deparaffinized about 10 um sections. Sequences were obtained from tumor tissue from the primary lung tumor. The receptor comes from a man between 50 and 59 years old with non-small cell lung cancer. The chain has TRBV2 and TRBJ1-5, with TRBD1 matching over 7 bases. CDR3 DNA sequence: TGTGCCAGCAGGACCGACAGGGCCAGCAATCAGCCCCAGCATTTT. This encodes CASRTDRASNQPQHF. The variable domain in full, completed from reference TRBV2 and TRBJ1-5, reads EPEVTQTPSHQVTQMGQEVILRCVPISNHLYFYWYRQILGQKVEFLVSFYNNEISEKSEIFDDQFSVERPDGSNFTLKIRSTKLEDSAMYFCASRTDRASNQPQHFGDGTRLSIL.